These 24 T cell receptor beta chains share one sample of origin, sequenced in a study of Tregs in tolerant kidney transplant recipients. Assay: immunoSEQ multiplex PCR; the TCRdb copy retains only in-frame clones and omits some. The sample holds some 68,000 clones, roughly 84% seen once. Sequencing was carried out using CD4+ T cells from blood. These receptors were taken from a human donor in good health.

V is TRBV10-3 and J is TRBJ1-5, with 7 positions matching TRBD1. The length of the CDR3 is 14 residues. V trimming: 8 bases; J trimming: 6 bases; junction bases outside the gene matches: 10. Germline CDR1 ENHRY, CDR2 SYGVKD. The CDR3 sequence: CAIGGTGAPQPQHF. In DNA, the CDR3 is TGTGCCATCGGGGGAACAGGGGCCCCTCAGCCCCAGCATTTT.

The chain combines TRBV5-1 with TRBJ1-2; TRBD1 agrees at 7 bases. The CDR3 contains 14 residues. With 0 bases clipped from V and 6 bases from J, the junction kept 5 bases outside the gene matches. Germline CDR1 and CDR2: SGHRS and YFSETQ. The CDR3 DNA sequence: TGCGCCAGCAGCTTGGGGACAGGCCGAGATGGCTACACCTTC. Encoded protein: CASSLGTGRDGYTF.

The chain employs TRBV6-5 and TRBJ1-1, with D maybe TRBD1 (6 bases). Trimming took off 0 bases at V and 5 bases at J, with 13 bases between the two ends. CDR1 and CDR2 (germline): MNHEY, SVGAGI. The CDR3 contains 15 residues. CDR3 sequence reads: CASSYSGGAGTEAFF. The CDR3 DNA follows: TGTGCCAGCAGTTACTCCGGGGGGGCTGGAACTGAAGCTTTCTTT.

The V and J genes are TRBV7-6 and TRBJ1-1; D not resolved. Between the trimmed V and J ends, which lost 3 bases and 3 bases, there was a span of 8 bases. The CDR3 sequence is 13 residues long. Looked up from germline, CDR1 is SGHVS and CDR2 is FNYEAQ. CDR3 coding DNA: TGTGCCAGCAGCTTTAAAGCAGACACTGAAGCTTTCTTT. It specifies CASSFKADTEAFF. The full variable domain, rest sourced from reference TRBV7-6 and TRBJ1-1, is GAGVSQSPRYKVTKRGQDVALRCDPISGHVSLYWYRQALGQGPEFLTYFNYEAQQDKSGLPNDRFSAERPEGSISTLTIQRTEQRDSAMYRCASSFKADTEAFFGQGTRLTVV.

The V and J genes are TRBV4-1 and TRBJ2-1, with TRBD2 identical over 16 bases. Germline CDR1 and CDR2: MGHRA and YSYEKL. CDR3 length: 17 residues. With V trimmed by 6 bases and J by 6 bases, 8 bases remained unmatched. CDR3 nucleotide sequence: TGCGCCAGCAGACCGCGGGGACTAGCGGGAGGGTCCAATGAGCAGTTCTTC. This gives the protein CASRPRGLAGGSNEQFF.

This clone was counted a single time. The chain combines TRBV9 with TRBJ2-5, with 7 nucleotides matching TRBD1. The V gene end was trimmed by 4 bases and the J gene end by 4 bases; junction bases not matched to a gene: 7. In germline, CDR1 is SGDLS, CDR2 YYNGEE. This CDR3 is built from 14 residues. This chain's CDR3 is CASSRDSKPETQYF. DNA of the CDR3: TGTGCCAGCAGCAGGGACAGCAAGCCAGAGACCCAGTACTTC.

The chain uses TRBV7-9 and TRBJ2-1; 11 nucleotides align to TRBD2. The germline V gene has CDR1 SEHNR and CDR2 FQNEAQ (reference sequence). This CDR3 spans 17 amino acids. The junction had 11 bases not matched to a gene; V was cut back by 5 bases and J by 5 bases. CDR3 amino acids: CASSRSASGRFNNEQFF. The CDR3 DNA reads as TGTGCCAGCAGCCGTTCGGCTAGCGGGAGGTTCAACAATGAGCAGTTCTTC.

This chain uses TRBV29-1 with TRBJ1-1, with D perhaps TRBD1 (5 bases). This CDR3 contains 16 residues. Trimming removed 7 bases from V and 1 base from J, with 22 bases in between. Germline CDR1 reads SQVTM; CDR2 reads ANQGSEA. CDR3 DNA: TGCAGCGCCGTGGGGTGGGGGATGGGTACGAACACTGAAGCTTTCTTT. It codes for CSAVGWGMGTNTEAFF.

This chain uses TRBV7-2 with TRBJ2-1, with TRBD2 identical over 9 bases. The junction had 14 bases not matched to a gene; V was cut back by 8 bases and J by 9 bases. The germline V gene encodes CDR1 SGHTA and CDR2 FQGNSA. The CDR3 contains 15 residues. The CDR3 region has the DNA TGTGCCAGCTCCGGAGGGCCTAGCGGGAAGTTTGAGCAGTTCTTC. Translating it yields CASSGGPSGKFEQFF.

This clone was detected only a few times. The rearrangement links TRBV7-2 to TRBJ2-7; 10 nucleotides align to TRBD1. V lost 5 bases and J lost 5; bases outside the gene matches: 6. Looked up from germline, CDR1 is SGHTA and CDR2 is FQGNSA. This CDR3 is 14 amino acids long. CDR3 in DNA: TGTGCCAGCAGCCTGCGGACAGGGGGGAACGAGCAGTACTTC. This encodes CASSLRTGGNEQYF.

The chain links TRBV19 to TRBJ1-4; no reliable D call. Germline V gives CDR1 LNHDA, CDR2 SQIVND (reference sequence). The CDR3 loop spans 15 amino acids. Trimming cost V 1 base and J 7 bases, with 13 bases left between them. This CDR3 is CASSIVAGLVEKLFF. For the CDR3, the DNA is TGTGCCAGTAGTATAGTAGCCGGGTTGGTTGAAAAACTGTTTTTT.

The chain uses TRBV7-2 and TRBJ2-7; 9 bases are shared with TRBD2. Germline-derived CDR1 and CDR2 are SGHTA and FQGNSA. This CDR3 is 14 amino acids long. Trimming took 0 bases from V and 9 from J; bases not matched to a gene: 6. DNA of the CDR3: TGTGCCAGCAGCTTAGCGGGCGGGAGGGCCTGGCAGTACTTC. Protein: CASSLAGGRAWQYF.

The chain links TRBV7-8 to TRBJ2-7, with D unclear. From germline, CDR1 is SGHVS and CDR2 FQNEAQ. This CDR3 spans 17 amino acids. Trimming took off 3 bases at V and 1 base at J, with 19 bases between the two ends. The CDR3 sequence: CASSFLRTIRGSYEQYF. In DNA, the CDR3 is TGTGCCAGCAGCTTCCTCCGGACGATACGCGGATCCTACGAGCAGTACTTC.

The rearrangement links TRBV5-1 to TRBJ1-6, with 7 bases identical to TRBD1. The CDR3 contains 14 residues. Germline CDR1 is SGHRS and CDR2 is YFSETQ. V was pared by 4 bases and J by 9 bases, with 7 bases of the junction left unmatched. CDR3 sequence reads: CASSRQGYRSPLHF. The CDR3 region has the DNA TGCGCCAGCAGCCGACAGGGTTATCGTTCACCCCTCCACTTT.

V usage is TRBV9 and J usage is TRBJ2-7; no clear D gene. The CDR3 contains 14 residues. The V end was cut by 0 bases, the J end by 2 bases, with 9 bases between. Germline V gene sequence: CDR1 SGDLS, CDR2 YYNGEE. CDR3 sequence reads: CASSVGVDPYEQYF. In DNA form, the CDR3 reads TGTGCCAGCAGCGTAGGGGTGGATCCCTACGAGCAGTACTTC. The variable domain in full, with the rest retrieved from reference TRBV9 and TRBJ2-7, is DSGVTQTPKHLITATGQRVTLRCSPRSGDLSVYWYQQSLDQGLQFLIQYYNGEERAKGNILERFSAQQFPDLHSELNLSSLELGDSALYFCASSVGVDPYEQYFGPGTRLTVT.

The chain combines TRBV6-5 with TRBJ1-1; D gene uncertain. Germline V gene data show CDR1 as MNHEY and CDR2 as SVGAGI. This CDR3 has 13 amino acids. The germline V and J ends were trimmed by 6 bases and 4 bases, with 12 bases remaining between them. Here the CDR3 DNA reads TGTGCCAGCAGCCGGAGAGCCGGCACTGAAGCTTTCTTT. It yields the protein CASSRRAGTEAFF.

The chain combines TRBV10-3 with TRBJ1-5; D not certain. CDR1 ENHRY and CDR2 SYGVKD come from the germline V gene. CDR3 length: 14 amino acids. Trimming took 2 bases from V and 7 from J, leaving 12 bases between them. CDR3 sequence reads: CAISEGEGGQPQHF. The CDR3 DNA reads TGTGCCATCAGTGAGGGGGAGGGAGGCCAGCCCCAGCATTTT.

V is TRBV25-1 and J is TRBJ2-7, with TRBD1 matching over 8 bases. The CDR3 runs 14 residues. Germline V CDR1 and CDR2: MGHDK, SYGVNS. V was pared by 4 bases and J by 1 base, with 3 bases of the junction left unmatched. The DNA for the CDR3 is TGTGCCAGCAGTGGGGACAGGAGGTCCTACGAGCAGTACTTC. This encodes CASSGDRRSYEQYF.

This clone has only a few counts. The rearrangement uses TRBV7-2 and TRBJ2-7, with 13 bases identical to TRBD2. The CDR3 contains 16 residues. The J segment lost 2 bases and the V segment lost 5 bases, leaving 6 bases of the junction unmatched. Germline loops: CDR1 SGHTA, CDR2 FQGNSA. This CDR3 is CASSPAGTSGAYEQYF. DNA for the CDR3: TGTGCCAGCAGCCCAGCCGGGACTAGCGGGGCCTACGAGCAGTACTTC. Full variable domain (rest looked up from reference TRBV7-2 and TRBJ2-7): GAGVSQSPSNKVTEKGKDVELRCDPISGHTALYWYRQSLGQGLEFLIYFQGNSAPDKSGLPSDRFSAERTGGSVSTLTIQRTQQEDSAVYLCASSPAGTSGAYEQYFGPGTRLTVT.

The genes are TRBV7-2 and TRBJ2-3; weak D call: TRBD1 (5 bases). Between the trimmed V and J ends, which lost 3 bases and 5 bases, there was a span of 6 bases. Germline V gene data show CDR1 as SGHTA and CDR2 as FQGNSA. The CDR3 contains 12 residues. The CDR3 protein is CASSFQGDTQYF. The CDR3 DNA follows: TGTGCCAGCAGCTTTCAGGGAGATACGCAGTATTTT.

A word on this clone: One end of the junction does not line up with germline, which may come from a read error. The chain recombines TRBV29-1 with TRBJ2-7; 7 nucleotides align to TRBD2. Per the germline V gene, CDR1 is SQVTM and CDR2 is ANQGSEA. The CDR3 has 16 residues. The CDR3 is CSVEGIGGGASSEQYF. Here the CDR3 DNA reads TGCAGCGTGGAGGGTATAGGCGGGGGTGCTTCCTCCGAGCAGTACTTC.

The rearrangement uses TRBV6-1 and TRBJ2-7; weak D call: TRBD1 (6 bases). Trimming stripped 6 bases from V and 1 base from J, with 10 bases between. From germline, CDR1 is MNHNS and CDR2 SASEGT. The CDR3 length is 13 residues. CDR3 sequence reads: CASRMTGSYEQYF. CDR3 sequence (DNA): TGTGCCAGCAGGATGACAGGTTCCTACGAGCAGTACTTC.

This clone was seen only once. This sequence joins TRBV30 and TRBJ1-2; no firm D call. From germline, CDR1 is GTSNPN and CDR2 SVGIG (reference sequence). Trimming shortened V by 4 bases and J by 0 bases, and 3 bases separated the two germline ends. The CDR3 contains 11 residues. This CDR3 reads CAWTANYGYTF. CDR3 sequence (DNA): TGTGCCTGGACGGCTAACTATGGCTACACCTTC. Complete variable domain (other parts from reference TRBV30 and TRBJ1-2): SQTIHQWPATLVQPVGSPLSLECTVEGTSNPNLYWYRQAAGRGLQLLFYSVGIGQISSEVPQNLSASRPQDRQFILSSKKLLLSDSGFYLCAWTANYGYTFGSGTRLTVV.

The CDR3 DNA is TGCGCCAGCAGCCAAGACCCGGGACCCCGGGCCGGCAATCAGCCCCAGCATTTT. Translation gives CASSQDPGPRAGNQPQHF. V is TRBV4-1 and J is TRBJ1-5; maybe TRBD1 (5 bases). CDR1 is MGHRA and CDR2 is YSYEKL in the germline V gene. Trimming removed 0 bases from V and 2 bases from J, with 17 bases in between. The CDR3 loop spans 18 amino acids.